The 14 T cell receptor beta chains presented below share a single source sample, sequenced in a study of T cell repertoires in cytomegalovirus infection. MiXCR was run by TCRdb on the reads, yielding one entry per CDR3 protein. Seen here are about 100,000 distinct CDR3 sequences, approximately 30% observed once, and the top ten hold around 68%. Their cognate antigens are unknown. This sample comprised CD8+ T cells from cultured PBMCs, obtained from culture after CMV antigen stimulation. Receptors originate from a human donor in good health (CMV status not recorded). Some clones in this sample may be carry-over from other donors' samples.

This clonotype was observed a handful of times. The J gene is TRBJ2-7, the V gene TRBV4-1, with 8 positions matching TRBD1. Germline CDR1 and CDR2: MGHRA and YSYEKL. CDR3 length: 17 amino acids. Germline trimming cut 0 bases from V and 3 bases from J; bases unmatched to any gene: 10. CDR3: CASSQEPGQGVSYEQYF. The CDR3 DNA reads TGCGCCAGCAGCCAAGAACCCGGACAGGGTGTAAGCTACGAGCAGTACTTC.

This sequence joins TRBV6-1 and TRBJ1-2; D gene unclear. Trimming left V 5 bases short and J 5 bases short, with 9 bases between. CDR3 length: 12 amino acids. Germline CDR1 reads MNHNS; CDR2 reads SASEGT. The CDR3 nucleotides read TGTGCCAGCAGTTACAGTAATTATGGCTACACCTTC. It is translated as CASSYSNYGYTF.

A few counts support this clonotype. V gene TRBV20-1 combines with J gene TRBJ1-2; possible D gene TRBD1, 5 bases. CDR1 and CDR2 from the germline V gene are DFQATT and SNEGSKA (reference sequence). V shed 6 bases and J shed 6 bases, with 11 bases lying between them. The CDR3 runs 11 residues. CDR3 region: CSARPGDGYTF. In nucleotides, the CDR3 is TGCAGTGCCCGCCCGGGGGATGGCTACACCTTC.

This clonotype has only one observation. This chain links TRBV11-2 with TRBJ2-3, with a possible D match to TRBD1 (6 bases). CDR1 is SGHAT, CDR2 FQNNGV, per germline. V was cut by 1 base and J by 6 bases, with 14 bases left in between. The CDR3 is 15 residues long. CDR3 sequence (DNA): TGTGCCAGCAGCTTAGGAAGGGGGATGCGGGATACGCAGTATTTT. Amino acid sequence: CASSLGRGMRDTQYF.

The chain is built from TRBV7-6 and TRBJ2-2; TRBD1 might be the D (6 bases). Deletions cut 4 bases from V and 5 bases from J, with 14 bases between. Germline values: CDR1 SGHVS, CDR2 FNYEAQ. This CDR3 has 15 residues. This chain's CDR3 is CASSSFTGNTGELFF. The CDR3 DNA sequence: TGTGCCAGCAGCTCCTTCACAGGGAATACCGGGGAGCTGTTTTTT.

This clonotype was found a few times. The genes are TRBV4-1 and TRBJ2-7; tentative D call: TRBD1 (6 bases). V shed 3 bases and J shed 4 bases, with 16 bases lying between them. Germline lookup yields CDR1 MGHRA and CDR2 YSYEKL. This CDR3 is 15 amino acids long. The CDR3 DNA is TGCGCCAGCAGCCATCCCGGGACATTGTCTTACGAGCAGTACTTC. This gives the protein CASSHPGTLSYEQYF.

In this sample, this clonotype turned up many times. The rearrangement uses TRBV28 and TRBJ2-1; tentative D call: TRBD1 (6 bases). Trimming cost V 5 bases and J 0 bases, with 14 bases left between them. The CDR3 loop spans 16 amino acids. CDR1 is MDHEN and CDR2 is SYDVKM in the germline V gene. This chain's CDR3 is CASSPDSGSSYNEQFF. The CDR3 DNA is TGTGCCAGCAGTCCGGACAGTGGGAGCTCCTACAATGAGCAGTTCTTC.

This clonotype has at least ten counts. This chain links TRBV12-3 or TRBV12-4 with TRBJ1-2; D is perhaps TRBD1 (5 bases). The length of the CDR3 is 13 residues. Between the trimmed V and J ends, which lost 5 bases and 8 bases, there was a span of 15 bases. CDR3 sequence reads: CASSPGTERGYTF. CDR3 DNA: TGTGCCAGCAGTCCCGGGACGGAGAGGGGCTACACCTTC.

This chain's CDR3 is CASKVGSRGNTEAFF. In DNA, the CDR3 is TGTGCCAGTAAGGTCGGGAGTCGAGGGAACACTGAAGCTTTCTTT. The J gene is TRBJ1-1, the V gene TRBV19; D is ambiguous. The germline V and J ends were trimmed by 7 bases and 1 base, with 16 bases remaining between them. This CDR3 comprises 15 residues. Germline CDR1 reads LNHDA; CDR2 reads SQIVND (reference sequence).

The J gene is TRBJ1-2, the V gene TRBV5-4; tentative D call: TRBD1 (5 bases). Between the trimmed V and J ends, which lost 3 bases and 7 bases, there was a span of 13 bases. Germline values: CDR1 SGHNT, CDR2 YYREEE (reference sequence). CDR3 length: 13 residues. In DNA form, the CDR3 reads TGTGCCAGCAGCTCCAGACAGCAGAGTGGCTACACCTTC. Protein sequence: CASSSRQQSGYTF. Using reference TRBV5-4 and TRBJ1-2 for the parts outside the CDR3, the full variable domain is ETGVTQSPTHLIKTRGQQVTLRCSSQSGHNTVSWYQQALGQGPQFIFQYYREEENGRGNFPPRFSGLQFPNYSSELNVNALELDDSALYLCASSSRQQSGYTFGSGTRLTVV.

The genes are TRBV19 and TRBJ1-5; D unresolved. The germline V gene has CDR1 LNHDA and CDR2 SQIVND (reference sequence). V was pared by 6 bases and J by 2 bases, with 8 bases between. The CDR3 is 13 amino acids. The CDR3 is CASRGYGNQPQHF. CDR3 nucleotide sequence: TGTGCCAGTAGGGGGTACGGCAATCAGCCCCAGCATTTT.

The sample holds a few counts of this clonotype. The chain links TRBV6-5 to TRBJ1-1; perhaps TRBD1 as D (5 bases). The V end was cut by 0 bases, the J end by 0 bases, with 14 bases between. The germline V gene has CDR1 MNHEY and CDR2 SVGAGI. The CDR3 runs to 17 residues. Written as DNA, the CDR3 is TGTGCCAGCAGTTACTCGAAAGGGGTTGAGATGAACACTGAAGCTTTCTTT. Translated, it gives CASSYSKGVEMNTEAFF.

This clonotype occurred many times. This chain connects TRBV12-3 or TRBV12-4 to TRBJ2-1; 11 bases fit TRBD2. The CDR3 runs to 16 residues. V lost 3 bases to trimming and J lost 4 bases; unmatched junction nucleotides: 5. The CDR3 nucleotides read TGTGCCAGCAGTTTGGCTAGCGGGGGGAAGTACAATGAGCAGTTCTTC. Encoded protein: CASSLASGGKYNEQFF.

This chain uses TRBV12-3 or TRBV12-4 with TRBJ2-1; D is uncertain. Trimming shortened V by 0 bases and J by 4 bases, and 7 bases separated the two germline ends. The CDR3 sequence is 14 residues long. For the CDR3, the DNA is TGTGCCAGCAGTTTAGCGCTATTATACAATGAGCAGTTCTTC. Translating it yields CASSLALLYNEQFF.